The 7 T cell receptor beta chains reported below all come from one sample, sequenced in a study of cytomegalovirus exposure and HLA in healthy donors. PCR primers comprised 60 Vbeta and 13 Jbeta primers. Profiling relied on immunoSEQ multiplex PCR, and the TCRdb table lists in-frame clones only, not all of them. The table includes 100,000 to 150,000 clones, 73% detected once. Input material: PBMCs. The receptors here all came from a man between 60 and 75 years old in good health and CMV-seropositive.

The rearrangement uses TRBV29-1 and TRBJ2-7, with a possible D match to TRBD1 (5 bases). The CDR3 has 11 amino acids. Germline assignment: CDR1 SQVTM and CDR2 ANQGSEA. Trimming stripped 6 bases from V and 3 bases from J, with 9 bases between. The DNA for the CDR3 is TGCAGCGTCTGCCAGGGCTACGAGCAGTACTTC. Its protein product is CSVCQGYEQYF.

This clone was found a few times. The J gene is TRBJ1-1, the V gene TRBV19, with a tentative D call TRBD1 (6 bases). The CDR3 loop spans 17 amino acids. V was clipped by 5 bases and J by 0 bases, with 19 bases between them. The V gene's germline CDR1 is LNHDA and CDR2 SQIVND (reference sequence). This chain's CDR3 is CASSLGGGWRLNTEAFF. Here the CDR3 DNA reads TGTGCCAGTAGTTTGGGAGGGGGTTGGCGTCTGAACACTGAAGCTTTCTTT.

J is TRBJ1-6 and V is TRBV19; possible D gene TRBD1, 5 bases. The CDR3 loop spans 17 amino acids. Trimming stripped 0 bases from V and 8 bases from J, with 17 bases between. From germline, CDR1 is LNHDA and CDR2 SQIVND (reference sequence). As DNA, the CDR3 is TGTGCCAGTAGTATAGATGGGGCCGCGGGAGGGGATTCACCCCTCCACTTT. Protein product: CASSIDGAAGGDSPLHF.

The J gene is TRBJ1-1, the V gene TRBV2; no clear D. CDR3 size: 13 residues. The germline CDR1 and CDR2 sequences are SNHLY and FYNNEI. V was pared by 6 bases and J by 8 bases, with 16 bases between. The CDR3 nucleotides are TGTGCCAGCAGCTTCGTGACACTAGGGGAAGCTTTCTTT. Protein product: CASSFVTLGEAFF.

This clone was found once. CDR3 loop: CSAGLDTEAFF. Here the CDR3 DNA reads TGCAGCGCGGGACTCGACACTGAAGCTTTCTTT. The J gene is TRBJ1-1, the V gene TRBV29-1; possible D gene TRBD1, 5 bases. The V gene's germline CDR1 is SQVTM and CDR2 ANQGSEA. The CDR3 is 11 residues long. V was trimmed by 7 bases and J by 3 bases, leaving 9 bases between them.

The chain is built from TRBV7-2 and TRBJ1-3, with D hard to call. Trimming removed 3 bases at V and 0 bases at J, with 9 bases between. This CDR3 has 15 residues. From germline, CDR1 is SGHTA and CDR2 FQGNSA. The CDR3 sequence is CASSLEGSSGNTIYF. The CDR3 bases are TGTGCCAGCAGCTTGGAGGGCAGCTCTGGAAACACCATATATTTT.

V gene TRBV21-1 combines with J gene TRBJ1-5. TRBV21-1 is a pseudogene. The CDR3 totals 15 residues. CDR3 nucleotides: TGTGCCAGGCCCGCGGGGAGCAGCATCTATCAGCCCCAGCATTTT. Residues: CARPAGSSIYQPQHF.